The source of this TCR beta chain is a study of shared clonotypes between healthy human individuals. Overall study results and limits: The low donor count limited represented genetic and exposure-history diversity. Approximately 4.6% of naive CD4 clonotypes were common to a handful of donors. It was the non-shared clonotypes that had lower generation probabilities than clonotypes shared by all four donors.

With regard to this clone: Its target is not known.

Replicate PCRs for sorted subsets used 200 ng DNA; this equaled tens of thousands of T cell genomes. Using immunoSEQ multiplex PCR, the repertoire was profiled, and TCRdb retains in-frame clones only, with some absent. Of approximately 1,500,000 clones in the sample, 98% were seen once. V gave up 0 bases and J gave up 3 bases, with 9 bases separating them. Germline V gene sequence: CDR1 LGHNA, CDR2 YSLEER. The CDR3 runs to 15 residues. What was sequenced was naive CD4+ T cells sorted from blood. Subset meaning: CD45RA+ positively selected. The source of this sequence is a man aged 25-45 years in good health. This chain joins TRBV4-3 and TRBJ1-5, with D unclear. CDR3 nucleotide sequence: TGCGCCAGCAGCCAAGATGGTCGGTTCAATCAGCCCCAGCATTTT. Translation gives CASSQDGRFNQPQHF.